The sequence of this TCR beta chain was determined in a study of blood T cell repertoires in COVID-19. The CDR3 is 13 residues long. Germline V lookup: CDR1 MNHEY, CDR2 SMNVEV (reference sequence). V lost 6 bases, J lost 5 bases, and 3 bases stayed unmatched. Assay: immunoSEQ multiplex PCR; the TCRdb copy retains only in-frame clones and omits some. The sample has about 170,000 clones, 85% to 90% seen once; the top ten hold 7% to 8%. The J gene is TRBJ2-5, the V gene TRBV27, with TRBD1 matching over 10 bases. Sequencing was performed on peripheral blood. The TCR originated in an elderly woman in a cohort sampled during active or convalescent COVID-19. The CDR3 protein is CASRPDRGETQYF. The CDR3 nucleotides are TGTGCCAGCAGACCGGACAGGGGGGAGACCCAGTACTTC.